The 14 T cell receptor beta chains listed next were all sequenced from one sample in a study of regulatory T cells in long-lasting Graves disease. Regarding time point: newly diagnosed GD, antithyroid drugs for less than 3 months. PBMCs provided the RNA from which the TCR library was made. Sequencing libraries for TCR beta were prepared with iRepertoire HTBI primers and Arm-PCR of CDR3 regions. TCRdb recomputed calls from the multiplex PCR reads with MiXCR, one row per CDR3 protein. The repertoire has over 500,000 distinct CDR3 sequences, roughly 15% of them found once; the top ten carry around 19%. The data were also submitted as part of a second study, on T cells in Graves' hyperthyroidism and ophthalmopathy.

The sample here was peripheral blood mononuclear cells (PBMCs), taken at new diagnosis, from a patient treated with antithyroid drugs. These receptors were obtained from a woman between 25 and 40 years old with Graves disease.

About this clonotype: A much larger clone is a single base away; this may be a read error. The CDR3 reads CASSYEFLAPSNGQFF. The CDR3 DNA reads TGTGCTAGCAGCTACGAGTTCCTAGCCCCTTCCAATGGGCAGTTCTTC. This chain joins TRBV7-7 and TRBJ2-1; D may be TRBD2 (5 bases). The CDR3 is 16 amino acids. Germline lookup yields CDR1 SSHAT and CDR2 FNYEAQ (reference sequence). The full variable domain, with the rest looked up from reference TRBV7-7 and TRBJ2-1, is GAGVSQSPRYKVTKRGQDVTLRCDPISSHATLYWYQQALGQGPEFLTYFNYEAQPDKSGLPSDRFSAERPEGSISTLTIQRTEQRDSAMYRCASSYEFLAPSNGQFFGPGTRLTVL.

This clonotype was counted only a few times. The V gene is TRBV6-1, the J gene TRBJ2-6, with 7 bases lining up with TRBD1. The CDR3 sequence is 15 residues long. Germline CDR1 MNHNS, CDR2 SASEGT. With 7 bases clipped from V and 2 bases from J, the junction kept 5 bases outside the gene matches. The CDR3 DNA sequence: TGTGCCAGCACTTTAGACAGGGCTGGGGCCAACGTCCTGACTTTC. It encodes CASTLDRAGANVLTF.

This clonotype has at least ten counts. This chain joins TRBV12-5 and TRBJ1-1; D is undetermined. The CDR3 spans 13 residues. The V gene's germline CDR1 is LGHNT and CDR2 FRNRAP. The V and J ends lost 7 bases and 1 base respectively, with 10 bases between them. CDR3 nucleotides: TGTGCTAGTGCGCTCCGGGAGAACACTGAAGCTTTCTTT. This translates into CASALRENTEAFF.

This clonotype was recorded only once. A single base separates this from a much larger clone, so it may be a read error. This rearrangement joins TRBV20-1 to TRBJ1-1, with D possibly matching TRBD1 (5 bases). Per germline, CDR1 DFQATT and CDR2 SNEGSKA (reference sequence). CDR3 length equals 16 residues. Trimming took 0 bases from V and 6 from J, leaving 20 bases between them. The CDR3 reads CSAREKGPLSKAEAFF. In DNA, the CDR3 is TGCAGTGCTAGAGAGAAGGGGCCACTTTCCAAAGCTGAAGCTTTCTTT.

This clonotype was seen only a few times. The chain's CDR3 is CASSRGREGLGGTDTQYF. In DNA, the CDR3 is TGTGCCAGCAGCCGCGGGCGGGAGGGCCTCGGGGGCACAGATACGCAGTATTTT. This sequence joins TRBV11-2 and TRBJ2-3, with 9 nucleotides matching TRBD2. The CDR3 is 18 residues long. The J segment lost 1 base and the V segment lost 5 bases, leaving 13 bases of the junction unmatched. Looked up from germline, CDR1 is SGHAT and CDR2 is FQNNGV.

On this clonotype: With only one base between it and a far larger clone, this is likely a read error. The rearrangement uses TRBV2 and TRBJ1-1; no definite D call. V was shortened by 5 bases and J by 3 bases, with 16 bases between the two germline ends. The CDR3 length is 15 residues. Looked up from germline, CDR1 is SNHLY and CDR2 is FYNNEI. For the CDR3, the DNA is TGTGCCAGCAGTTCAGGACTGACAAAGGACACTGAAGCTTTCTTT. Translation: CASSSGLTKDTEAFF. The full variable domain, rest sourced from reference TRBV2 and TRBJ1-1, is EPEVTQTPSHQVTQMGQEVILRCVPISNHLYFYWYRQILGQKVEFLVSFYNNEISEKSEIFDDQFSVERPDGSNFTLKIRSTKLEDSAMYFCASSSGLTKDTEAFFGQGTRLTVV.

The chain recombines TRBV19 with TRBJ1-3; possibly TRBD1 for D (6 bases). The CDR3 covers 14 residues. The V end was cut by 2 bases, the J end by 8 bases, with 13 bases between. The germline V gene encodes CDR1 LNHDA and CDR2 SQIVND (reference sequence). The CDR3 sequence is CASSIQGSSDTIYF. CDR3 coding DNA: TGTGCCAGTAGTATACAGGGGTCGTCGGACACCATATATTTT.

In the case of this clonotype: A much larger clone lies one base from this, so it may be a read error. The chain has TRBV24-1 and TRBJ1-1; the D gene is possibly TRBD1 (5 bases). This CDR3 contains 13 residues. Germline-derived CDR1 and CDR2 are KGHDR and SFDVKD. The CDR3 nucleotides are TGTGCCGCCAGGGAGGAACTGAACACTGAAGCTTTCTTT. It specifies CAAREELNTEAFF.

This clonotype occurred a few times. The J gene is TRBJ1-4, the V gene TRBV11-2, with D hard to call. Trimming stripped 6 bases from V and 7 bases from J, with 15 bases between. This CDR3 spans 14 amino acids. In germline, CDR1 is SGHAT, CDR2 FQNNGV. The CDR3 DNA reads TGTGCCAGCAGTATAACGTTCTCCGTTGAAAAACTGTTTTTT. It yields the protein CASSITFSVEKLFF.

This clonotype was seen repeatedly, ten times or more. The J gene is TRBJ1-1, the V gene TRBV7-9, with no clear D. The germline CDR1 and CDR2 sequences are SEHNR and FQNEAQ (reference sequence). Trimming took 0 bases from V and 5 from J, leaving 13 bases between them. The CDR3 is made up of 15 amino acids. CDR3 protein: CASSLAGGRRTEAFF. CDR3 nucleotide sequence: TGTGCCAGCAGCTTAGCTGGCGGCCGGAGAACTGAAGCTTTCTTT.

This clonotype appeared a few times. The gene calls are TRBV9 and TRBJ2-7; D ambiguous. The CDR3 is 15 amino acids. Germline CDR1 is SGDLS and CDR2 is YYNGEE. The germline V and J ends were trimmed by 0 bases and 0 bases, with 10 bases remaining between them. The CDR3 spells CASSVGLMSSYEQYF. CDR3 in DNA: TGTGCCAGCAGCGTAGGTCTGATGAGCTCCTACGAGCAGTACTTC.

This chain connects TRBV6-2 or TRBV6-3 to TRBJ2-5, with D perhaps assigned TRBD1 or TRBD2 (5 bases each). This CDR3 has 15 amino acids. The V gene's germline CDR1 is MNHEY and CDR2 SVGEGT. V was trimmed by 4 bases and J by 2 bases, leaving 14 bases between them. CDR3 sequence reads: CASSSPGRLQETQYF. CDR3 sequence (DNA): TGTGCCAGCAGTTCACCGGGACGTCTACAAGAGACCCAGTACTTC.

This clonotype came up a few times. This rearrangement joins TRBV19 to TRBJ2-2, with 12 bases matching TRBD1. V lost 7 bases and J lost 5; bases outside the gene matches: 14. The CDR3 covers 18 residues. The germline V gene encodes CDR1 LNHDA and CDR2 SQIVND (reference sequence). CDR3 region: CASTRRGGTGGLTGELFF. The DNA of the CDR3 is TGTGCCAGTACAAGAAGGGGCGGGACAGGGGGCTTAACCGGGGAGCTGTTTTTT.

Note on this clonotype: A read error may be the cause here, since a much bigger clone is one base away. The V and J genes are TRBV20-1 and TRBJ2-1; D is unclear. Germline V lookup: CDR1 DFQATT, CDR2 SNEGSKA (reference sequence). The V end was cut by 3 bases, the J end by 10 bases, with 19 bases between. CDR3 length equals 14 residues. The DNA of the CDR3 is TGCAGTGCTAGCCTTCCCAGGTCCTCCTACGAGCAGTTCTTC. Residues: CSASLPRSSYEQFF.